Below, 11 T cell receptor beta chains from the same sample are listed, as sequenced in a study of blood T cell repertoires in COVID-19. Measured with immunoSEQ multiplex PCR; TCRdb has only the in-frame clones, and not every one. The profile shows 370,000 or so clones, more than 75% of them singletons. Sequencing was carried out using PBMCs or T cells enriched from blood (not recorded which). These receptors all stem from a man aged 30-40 years who had recovered from COVID-19.

The chain uses TRBV19 and TRBJ1-3, with 8 positions matching TRBD1. Germline CDR1 is LNHDA and CDR2 is SQIVND (reference sequence). This CDR3 spans 13 amino acids. V lost 5 bases and J lost 7; bases outside the gene matches: 4. The CDR3 DNA is TGTGCCAGTAGTGCCCGACAGGGGAACACCATATATTTT. Protein product: CASSARQGNTIYF.

V and J are TRBV5-8 and TRBJ2-1; 8 bases agree with TRBD1. The CDR3 extends over 16 amino acids. Looked up from germline, CDR1 is SGHTS and CDR2 is YDEGEE. V trimming: 6 bases; J trimming: 4 bases; junction bases outside the gene matches: 12. The CDR3 DNA follows: TGTGCCAGCAACCAGGTCCCGACAGGGGTTTACAATGAGCAGTTCTTC. This sequence encodes CASNQVPTGVYNEQFF.

V and J are TRBV19 and TRBJ1-1, with 9 bases fitting TRBD1. Germline CDR1 is LNHDA and CDR2 is SQIVND (reference sequence). CDR3 size: 15 residues. The junction had 7 bases not matched to a gene; V was cut back by 0 bases and J by 8 bases. DNA for the CDR3: TGTGCCAGTAGTATAGACGGGGGGACAGGGAAGGAAGCTTTCTTT. This codes for CASSIDGGTGKEAFF.

V usage is TRBV27 and J usage is TRBJ1-1; tentative D call: TRBD1 (5 bases). Germline V CDR1 and CDR2: MNHEY, SMNVEV (reference sequence). This CDR3 is 13 amino acids long. The V and J ends lost 6 bases and 3 bases respectively, with 11 bases between them. The CDR3 DNA reads TGTGCCAGCAGCTGGGGGGGATACACTGAAGCTTTCTTT. Protein sequence: CASSWGGYTEAFF.

The chain joins TRBV7-9 to TRBJ2-7, with TRBD1 matching over 8 bases. The J segment lost 5 bases and the V segment lost 2 bases, leaving 5 bases of the junction unmatched. Germline CDR1 is SEHNR and CDR2 is FQNEAQ (reference sequence). This CDR3 is built from 14 residues. Here the CDR3 reads CASSLPDRVHEQYF. Written as DNA, the CDR3 is TGTGCCAGCAGCTTACCGGACAGGGTCCACGAGCAGTACTTC.

The gene calls are TRBV14 and TRBJ1-1; perhaps TRBD1 as D (5 bases). Germline-derived CDR1 and CDR2 are SGHDN and FVKESK. The CDR3 has 13 residues. V gave up 6 bases and J gave up 5 bases, with 13 bases separating them. In DNA, the CDR3 is TGTGCCAGCAGTCCTACAGGTGAGACTGAAGCTTTCTTT. It specifies CASSPTGETEAFF.

V is TRBV5-5 and J is TRBJ1-1, with D maybe TRBD1 (5 bases). Looked up from germline, CDR1 is SGHKS and CDR2 is YYEKEE (reference sequence). V was clipped by 2 bases and J by 1 base, with 9 bases between them. This CDR3 is built from 14 residues. DNA of the CDR3: TGTGCCAGCAGCTTTAGACAGCCGAACACTGAAGCTTTCTTT. Translated, it gives CASSFRQPNTEAFF.

This chain links TRBV27 with TRBJ1-5; possible D gene TRBD1, 6 bases. The germline V and J ends were trimmed by 4 bases and 3 bases, with 13 bases remaining between them. Germline CDR1 and CDR2: MNHEY and SMNVEV (reference sequence). This CDR3 region has 15 residues. Here the CDR3 reads CASSSTGLVNQPQHF. The CDR3 nucleotides read TGTGCCAGCAGTTCCACAGGGTTAGTCAATCAGCCCCAGCATTTT.

The gene calls are TRBV10-3 and TRBJ2-5; 9 positions match TRBD2. The germline gives CDR1 ENHRY, CDR2 SYGVKD. This CDR3 region has 13 residues. The CDR3 region is CASGGGLGETQYF. The DNA for the CDR3 is TGTGCTAGCGGGGGAGGACTTGGAGAGACCCAGTACTTC.

The rearrangement joins TRBV19 to TRBJ1-2; 9 bases match TRBD1. This CDR3 spans 14 amino acids. The germline gives CDR1 LNHDA, CDR2 SQIVND (reference sequence). The trim removed 5 bases at V and 6 bases at J, leaving 7 bases unmatched. CDR3 nucleotides: TGTGCCAGTAGTCCCACAGGGGGCCGGGATGGCTACACCTTC. Translating it yields CASSPTGGRDGYTF.

The chain combines TRBV7-2 with TRBJ1-1; possibly TRBD1 for D (6 bases). This CDR3 is built from 15 residues. Germline lookup yields CDR1 SGHTA and CDR2 FQGNSA. Trimming removed 4 bases from V and 5 bases from J, with 17 bases in between. The CDR3 sequence is CASSSQGGPRTEAFF. As DNA, the CDR3 is TGTGCCAGCAGCTCCCAAGGGGGACCACGGACTGAAGCTTTCTTT.